The 30 T cell receptor beta chains below were found in one sample sequenced in a study of a mutant IDH1 vaccine in newly diagnosed glioma. Generated by immunoSEQ multiplex PCR, the TCRdb table keeps only in-frame clones and is missing some. The repertoire has about 40,000 clones, over 70% of them found once; the top ten carry over 13%. Time point denoted: week 11, during vaccination. Every vaccine dose comprised 300 ug of mutant IDH1 20-mer peptide plus topical imiquimod. No antigens are known for them. Material: peripheral blood mononuclear cells (PBMCs), obtained from a glioma patient whose treatment included an IDH1 peptide vaccine. These receptors all stem from a woman aged 25 to 39 with glioma. Some clones in this sample may be carry-over from other donors' samples.

This rearrangement joins TRBV10-3 to TRBJ2-2; 8 positions match TRBD2. Germline V gives CDR1 ENHRY, CDR2 SYGVKD. J lost 0 bases, V lost 8 bases, and 8 bases had no gene match. This CDR3 is built from 16 residues. For the CDR3, the DNA is TGTGCCATCCTGAGCGGGAGCAACGCGAACACCGGGGAGCTGTTTTTT. This sequence encodes CAILSGSNANTGELFF.

This chain connects TRBV7-8 to TRBJ2-1; 12 bases are a match to TRBD2. CDR1 SGHVS and CDR2 FQNEAQ come from the germline V gene. The CDR3 runs 16 residues. J lost 10 bases, V lost 2 bases, and 9 bases had no gene match. CDR3 loop: CASSLNKGLAGEEQFF. The CDR3 DNA is TGTGCCAGCAGCTTAAACAAGGGACTAGCGGGTGAAGAGCAGTTCTTC. The entire variable domain, with the rest obtained from reference TRBV7-8 and TRBJ2-1, is as follows: GAGVSQSPRYKVAKRGQDVALRCDPISGHVSLFWYQQALGQGPEFLTYFQNEAQLDKSGLPSDRFFAERPEGSVSTLKIQRTQQEDSAVYLCASSLNKGLAGEEQFFGPGTRLTVL.

The chain joins TRBV6-5 to TRBJ2-7, with TRBD1 matching over 8 bases. V dropped 1 base and J dropped 0; count of bases not matched to a gene: 2. This CDR3 has 15 amino acids. Germline V gives CDR1 MNHEY, CDR2 SVGAGI. The CDR3 nucleotides are TGTGCCAGCAGTTACTTGACAGGGGCCTCCTACGAGCAGTACTTC. It codes for CASSYLTGASYEQYF.

The gene calls are TRBV11-2 and TRBJ2-7, with D unresolved. The V and J ends lost 5 bases and 3 bases respectively, with 14 bases between them. This CDR3 comprises 14 residues. The V gene's germline CDR1 is SGHAT and CDR2 FQNNGV. CDR3 sequence (DNA): TGTGCCAGCAGCCCAAGGCCGGCGAGCTACGAGCAGTACTTC. This translates into CASSPRPASYEQYF.

This clone showed up just a few times. The V call is TRBV5-4, the J call TRBJ2-3; D unresolved. Germline V CDR1 and CDR2: SGHNT, YYREEE (reference sequence). The CDR3 runs 12 residues. Trimming pared 3 bases from V and 0 bases from J, leaving 2 bases between. Here the CDR3 reads CASSSSTDTQYF. Written as DNA, the CDR3 is TGTGCCAGCAGCTCTAGCACAGATACGCAGTATTTT. The entire variable domain, with the rest obtained from reference TRBV5-4 and TRBJ2-3, is as follows: ETGVTQSPTHLIKTRGQQVTLRCSSQSGHNTVSWYQQALGQGPQFIFQYYREEENGRGNFPPRFSGLQFPNYSSELNVNALELDDSALYLCASSSSTDTQYFGPGTRLTVL.

V is TRBV2 and J is TRBJ2-7; 8 positions match TRBD1. CDR1 is SNHLY and CDR2 is FYNNEI in the germline V gene. Germline trimming cut 7 bases from V and 1 base from J; bases unmatched to any gene: 6. CDR3 length: 14 amino acids. In DNA, the CDR3 is TGTGCCAGCAAGCCGCAGGGGGCGTCCTACGAGCAGTACTTC. It yields the protein CASKPQGASYEQYF. The complete variable domain, with remaining parts taken from reference TRBV2 and TRBJ2-7, reads EPEVTQTPSHQVTQMGQEVILRCVPISNHLYFYWYRQILGQKVEFLVSFYNNEISEKSEIFDDQFSVERPDGSNFTLKIRSTKLEDSAMYFCASKPQGASYEQYFGPGTRLTVT.

The chain joins TRBV15 to TRBJ2-1; D perhaps matches TRBD2 (6 bases). The CDR3 is 14 amino acids. The germline V and J ends were trimmed by 5 bases and 10 bases, with 18 bases remaining between them. CDR1 and CDR2 (germline): LNHNV, YYDKDF (reference sequence). CDR3 protein: CATSLEGGAREQFF. In DNA form, the CDR3 reads TGTGCCACCAGCCTTGAAGGAGGGGCGAGGGAGCAGTTCTTC.

The V gene is TRBV9, the J gene TRBJ2-2; 9 bases are a match to TRBD2. Germline values: CDR1 SGDLS, CDR2 YYNGEE. CDR3 length: 16 amino acids. Trimming removed 3 bases from V and 1 base from J; junction bases left unmatched: 4. The CDR3 is CASSARLAENTGELFF. As DNA, the CDR3 is TGTGCCAGCAGCGCCCGACTAGCGGAGAACACCGGGGAGCTGTTTTTT.

The chain joins TRBV27 to TRBJ2-2; D is perhaps TRBD2 (6 bases). Trimming cost V 5 bases and J 4 bases, with 14 bases left between them. Germline V gives CDR1 MNHEY, CDR2 SMNVEV (reference sequence). The CDR3 totals 15 residues. The CDR3 DNA reads TGTGCCAGCAGTCAAACAGCGGGTCCCACCGGGGAGCTGTTTTTT. Its protein product is CASSQTAGPTGELFF.

The chain combines TRBV11-2 with TRBJ1-1; D may be TRBD1 (5 bases). Germline lookup yields CDR1 SGHAT and CDR2 FQNNGV. The germline V and J ends were trimmed by 6 bases and 2 bases, with 16 bases remaining between them. The CDR3 spans 15 residues. CDR3 sequence (DNA): TGTGCCAGCAGGGGGGGAACAGGTAGTAACACTGAAGCTTTCTTT. This encodes CASRGGTGSNTEAFF.

V gene TRBV6-5 combines with J gene TRBJ2-1; possibly TRBD1 or TRBD2 for D (5 bases each). Germline V CDR1 and CDR2: MNHEY, SVGAGI. The length of the CDR3 is 14 residues. Trimming removed 0 bases from V and 10 bases from J, with 13 bases in between. CDR3 amino acids: CASSYSEGLIEQFF. CDR3 coding DNA: TGTGCCAGCAGTTACTCCGAGGGGCTAATCGAGCAGTTCTTC.

J is TRBJ2-7 and V is TRBV30; D may correspond to TRBD1 or TRBD2 (5 bases each). CDR3 length: 14 amino acids. CDR1 and CDR2 from the germline V gene are GTSNPN and SVGIG (reference sequence). The germline V and J ends were trimmed by 4 bases and 2 bases, with 15 bases remaining between them. CDR3 sequence: CAWNQGEGAYEQYF. The CDR3 DNA follows: TGTGCCTGGAACCAGGGTGAGGGCGCCTACGAGCAGTACTTC.

V and J are TRBV7-2 and TRBJ2-3; TRBD1 agrees at 7 bases. The germline V gene encodes CDR1 SGHTA and CDR2 FQGNSA. V lost 1 base and J lost 2; bases outside the gene matches: 3. The CDR3 has 15 residues. CDR3 region: CASSLVGQPTDTQYF. CDR3 nucleotide sequence: TGTGCCAGCAGCTTAGTGGGACAGCCCACAGATACGCAGTATTTT.

This clone was recorded a few times. The V call is TRBV7-8, the J call TRBJ2-1; no firm D call. The germline V gene encodes CDR1 SGHVS and CDR2 FQNEAQ. The CDR3 extends over 13 amino acids. V was cut by 5 bases and J by 6 bases, with 11 bases left in between. In DNA form, the CDR3 reads TGTGCCAGCAGCGCAGACCCCTTCAATGAGCAGTTCTTC. This translates into CASSADPFNEQFF. The full variable domain, its missing parts supplied by reference TRBV7-8 and TRBJ2-1, is GAGVSQSPRYKVAKRGQDVALRCDPISGHVSLFWYQQALGQGPEFLTYFQNEAQLDKSGLPSDRFFAERPEGSVSTLKIQRTQQEDSAVYLCASSADPFNEQFFGPGTRLTVL.

Remarks on this clone: Additional DNA sequences in this sample encode the identical CDR3. The V gene is TRBV30, the J gene TRBJ1-1; D not certain. The CDR3 contains 11 residues. Germline CDR1 GTSNPN, CDR2 SVGIG (reference sequence). V was trimmed by 2 bases and J by 8 bases, leaving 9 bases between them. The CDR3 protein is CAWSPTREAFF. DNA for the CDR3: TGTGCCTGGAGTCCCACGAGGGAAGCTTTCTTT.

The rearrangement links TRBV5-4 to TRBJ2-7; 7 nucleotides align to TRBD2. The CDR3 length is 15 residues. With V trimmed by 1 base and J by 4 bases, 8 bases remained unmatched. Germline CDR1 and CDR2: SGHNT and YYREEE (reference sequence). CDR3 protein: CASSLRREKRYEQYF. The CDR3 DNA sequence: TGTGCCAGCAGCTTGAGGCGGGAGAAACGTTACGAGCAGTACTTC.

CDR3: CASSQPGADNQPQHF. The CDR3 DNA sequence: TGTGCCAGCAGCCAACCTGGGGCAGACAATCAGCCCCAGCATTTT. V and J are TRBV4-2 and TRBJ1-5, with TRBD1 as a possible D gene (5 bases). V lost 2 bases and J lost 3, with 11 bases in between. The CDR3 runs 15 residues. CDR1 is LGHNA, CDR2 YNFKEQ, per germline.

V gene TRBV6-1 combines with J gene TRBJ2-1; 7 bases agree with TRBD2. The junction had 6 bases not matched to a gene; V was cut back by 6 bases and J by 10 bases. The CDR3 has 12 amino acids. Germline-derived CDR1 and CDR2 are MNHNS and SASEGT. The CDR3 nucleotides are TGTGCCAGCAGCCTTAGCGGGTACGAGCAGTTCTTC. Its translation is CASSLSGYEQFF.

This chain joins TRBV5-4 and TRBJ1-4, with a possible D match to TRBD1 (5 bases). V shed 4 bases and J shed 7 bases, with 17 bases lying between them. The CDR3 spans 15 residues. Germline CDR1 is SGHNT and CDR2 is YYREEE (reference sequence). This CDR3 reads CASSPSGGGGEKLFF. For the CDR3, the DNA is TGTGCCAGCAGCCCGAGTGGGGGAGGTGGTGAAAAACTGTTTTTT.

J is TRBJ2-7 and V is TRBV7-9; 13 nucleotides align to TRBD2. Germline CDR1 reads SEHNR; CDR2 reads FQNEAQ (reference sequence). The CDR3 contains 17 residues. With V trimmed by 5 bases and J by 3 bases, 10 bases remained unmatched. The CDR3: CASSPTSGRPSFYEQYF. Here the CDR3 DNA reads TGTGCCAGCAGCCCGACTAGCGGGAGGCCCTCCTTCTACGAGCAGTACTTC.

The chain is built from TRBV6-4 and TRBJ1-2, with 10 nucleotides matching TRBD1. Germline V gene lookup returns CDR1 MRHNA and CDR2 SNTAGT. The ends lost 5 bases at V and 7 bases at J; junction bases unmatched: 7. This CDR3 region has 14 residues. The CDR3 sequence: CASSPRQGASGYTF. The DNA of the CDR3 is TGTGCCAGCAGTCCGCGACAGGGGGCGAGTGGCTACACCTTC.

The genes are TRBV5-4 and TRBJ2-3; 10 bases are shared with TRBD2. J gave up 5 bases and V 4 bases, and 7 bases lay outside the gene matches. Germline V gives CDR1 SGHNT, CDR2 YYREEE (reference sequence). CDR3 length equals 15 residues. CDR3 loop: CASSRTEREGDTQYF. The CDR3 DNA reads as TGTGCCAGCAGCCGGACCGAGCGGGAGGGAGATACGCAGTATTTT.

The V gene is TRBV30, the J gene TRBJ1-5; weak D call: TRBD1 (5 bases). V lost 5 bases and J 7 bases, leaving 15 bases between the germline ends. From germline, CDR1 is GTSNPN and CDR2 SVGIG (reference sequence). The CDR3 is 13 residues long. The CDR3 region is CAWAQGSRQPQHF. The CDR3 bases are TGTGCCTGGGCCCAGGGAAGCAGGCAGCCCCAGCATTTT.

The rearrangement links TRBV10-2 to TRBJ2-1; D gene unclear. The CDR3 length is 12 residues. The germline V gene has CDR1 WSHSY and CDR2 SAAADI. V lost 5 bases and J 8 bases, leaving 10 bases between the germline ends. CDR3 sequence reads: CASSNRLDEQFF. DNA of the CDR3: TGCGCCAGCAGTAACCGACTGGATGAGCAGTTCTTC.

This clone has only one observation. The chain joins TRBV27 to TRBJ1-5; D is undetermined. Trimming cost V 5 bases and J 3 bases, with 14 bases left between them. The germline V gene has CDR1 MNHEY and CDR2 SMNVEV (reference sequence). This CDR3 is 15 amino acids long. This CDR3 reads CASSLGSSPNQPQHF. CDR3 coding DNA: TGTGCCAGCAGTCTCGGCTCCTCTCCCAATCAGCCCCAGCATTTT.

The chain is built from TRBV2 and TRBJ1-6, with D unresolved. The CDR3 runs to 15 residues. The germline V gene encodes CDR1 SNHLY and CDR2 FYNNEI. V gave up 6 bases and J gave up 0 bases, with 9 bases separating them. In nucleotides, the CDR3 is TGTGCCAGCAGAGAGGAAAGCTCCTATAATTCACCCCTCCACTTT. Its translation is CASREESSYNSPLHF.

This chain links TRBV2 with TRBJ2-5; a weak D match, TRBD2 (6 bases). Trimming removed 8 bases from V and 2 bases from J, with 12 bases in between. The germline V gene encodes CDR1 SNHLY and CDR2 FYNNEI. This CDR3 comprises 13 residues. The CDR3: CASLGDWQETQYF. CDR3 DNA sequence: TGTGCCAGCTTGGGGGACTGGCAAGAGACCCAGTACTTC.

The rearrangement links TRBV5-4 to TRBJ1-2, with D maybe TRBD1 (5 bases). Germline-derived CDR1 and CDR2 are SGHNT and YYREEE (reference sequence). With 4 bases removed from V and 0 bases from J, the gap between germline ends came to 7 bases. This CDR3 spans 13 amino acids. For the CDR3, the DNA is TGTGCCAGCAGCCCGACAGCTAACTATGGCTACACCTTC. Translated, it gives CASSPTANYGYTF.

This chain links TRBV7-9 with TRBJ2-7; 8 nucleotides line up with TRBD1. J was trimmed by 6 bases and V by 4 bases; bases with no gene match: 8. This CDR3 spans 14 amino acids. The germline gives CDR1 SEHNR, CDR2 FQNEAQ (reference sequence). DNA of the CDR3: TGTGCCAGCAGCTCCGGGACAGGTTTGGGCGAGCAGTACTTC. Translation: CASSSGTGLGEQYF.

This clone has only a few counts. This chain uses TRBV30 with TRBJ1-1; no clear D. Trimming left V 0 bases short and J 8 bases short, with 10 bases between. Germline CDR1 is GTSNPN and CDR2 is SVGIG (reference sequence). The length of the CDR3 is 12 residues. Written as DNA, the CDR3 is TGTGCCTGGAGTGTCGGGGTTCCGGAAGCTTTCTTT. Its translation: CAWSVGVPEAFF.